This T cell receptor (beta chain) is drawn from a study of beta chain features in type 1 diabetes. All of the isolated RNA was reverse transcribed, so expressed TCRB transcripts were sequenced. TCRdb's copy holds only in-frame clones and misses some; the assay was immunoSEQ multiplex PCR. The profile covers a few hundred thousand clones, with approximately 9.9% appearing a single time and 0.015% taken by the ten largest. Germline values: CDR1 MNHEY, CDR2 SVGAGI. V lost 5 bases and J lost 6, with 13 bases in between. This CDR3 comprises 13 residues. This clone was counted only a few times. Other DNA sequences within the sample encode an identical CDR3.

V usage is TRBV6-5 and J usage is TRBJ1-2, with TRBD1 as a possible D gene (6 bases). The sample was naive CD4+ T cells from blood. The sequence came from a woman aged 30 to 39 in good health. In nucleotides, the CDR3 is TGTGCCAGCAGTCAGACAGGACTAGATGGCTACACCTTC. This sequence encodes CASSQTGLDGYTF.